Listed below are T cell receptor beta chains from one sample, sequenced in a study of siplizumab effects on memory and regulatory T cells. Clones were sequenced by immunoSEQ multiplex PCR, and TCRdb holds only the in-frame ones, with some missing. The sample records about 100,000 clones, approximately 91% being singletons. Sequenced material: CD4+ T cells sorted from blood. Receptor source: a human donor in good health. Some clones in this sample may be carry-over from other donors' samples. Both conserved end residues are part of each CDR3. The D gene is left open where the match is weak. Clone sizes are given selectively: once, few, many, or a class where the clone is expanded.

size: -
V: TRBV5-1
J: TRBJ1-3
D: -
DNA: TGCGCCAGCAGCGCCTTCAGCTCTGGAAACACCATATATTTT
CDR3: CASSAFSSGNTIYF

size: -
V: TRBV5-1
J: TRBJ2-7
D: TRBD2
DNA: TGCGCCAGCAGCAAGGGACTAGCGAGCGAGCAGTACTTC
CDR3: CASSKGLASEQYF

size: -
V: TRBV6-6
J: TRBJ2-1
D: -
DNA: TGTGCCAGCAGGCCTCTTGCGGCAAGCTCCTACAATGAGCAGTTCTTC
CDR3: CASRPLAASSYNEQFF

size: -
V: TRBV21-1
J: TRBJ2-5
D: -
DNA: TGTGCCAGCTTAGGACAGGGAATCATGGATCCCCAGTACTTC
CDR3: CASLGQGIMDPQYF

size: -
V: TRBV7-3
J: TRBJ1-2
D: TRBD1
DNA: TGTGCCAGCAGCTTAACCCGCACAGCCGGACAGGGGAACTACACCTTC
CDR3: CASSLTRTAGQGNYTF

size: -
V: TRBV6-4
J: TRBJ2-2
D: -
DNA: TGTGCCAGCAGTGATGGGGCCTCCGGGAACACCGGGGAGCTGTTTTTT
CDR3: CASSDGASGNTGELFF

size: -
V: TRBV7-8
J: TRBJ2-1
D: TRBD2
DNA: TGTGCCAGCAGCCGGGGACTAGCGGAGGACAATGAGCAGTTCTTC
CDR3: CASSRGLAEDNEQFF

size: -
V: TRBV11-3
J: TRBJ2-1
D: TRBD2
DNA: TGTGCCAGCAGCTTAGAAGTCGGGAGGGCCGTAAAAAATGAGCAGTTCTTC
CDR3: CASSLEVGRAVKNEQFF

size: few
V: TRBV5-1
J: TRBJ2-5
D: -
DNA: TGCGCCAGCAGCTTGGACTCCTTAACAGCCCCAACATACATGGGGTACTTC
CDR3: CASSLDSLTAPTYMGYF

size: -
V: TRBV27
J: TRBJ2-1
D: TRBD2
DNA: TGTGCCAGCAGTTTATCCCCGGGGCGGCTAGCGGGAGGGTACTTCTACAATGAGCAGTTCTTC
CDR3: CASSLSPGRLAGGYFYNEQFF

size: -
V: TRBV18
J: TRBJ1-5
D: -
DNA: TGTGCCAGCTCGGAAACAAATCAGCCCCAGCATTTT
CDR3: CASSETNQPQHF

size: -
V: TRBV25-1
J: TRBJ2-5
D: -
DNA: TGTGCCAACAGTGAGTCGTCCGAGACCCAGTACTTC
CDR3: CANSESSETQYF

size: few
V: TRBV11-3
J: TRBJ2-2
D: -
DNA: TGTGCCAGCAGCTTAGGCGGACCAGCGAACACCGGGGAGCTGTTTTTT
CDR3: CASSLGGPANTGELFF

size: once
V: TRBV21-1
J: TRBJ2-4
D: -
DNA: TGTGCCAGCAGCTTTTGCCCGGAGGGGGCCAAAAACATTCAGTACTTC
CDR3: CASSFCPEGAKNIQYF

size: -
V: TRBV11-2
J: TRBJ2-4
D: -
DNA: TGTGCCAGCAGCCGCTCCCCATTATTAGCCAAAAACATTCAGTACTTC
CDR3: CASSRSPLLAKNIQYF

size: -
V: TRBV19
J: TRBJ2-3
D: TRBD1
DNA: TGTGCCAGTAGCAAAAATCGACAGGGAGACACAGATACGCAGTATTTT
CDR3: CASSKNRQGDTDTQYF

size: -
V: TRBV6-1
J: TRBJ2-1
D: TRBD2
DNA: TGTGCCAGCAGTGACTATACCGGGACTAGCGGTGTCGATGAGCAGTTCTTC
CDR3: CASSDYTGTSGVDEQFF

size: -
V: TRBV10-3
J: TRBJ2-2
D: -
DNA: TGTGCCATCAATGACCCGAACACCGGGGAGCTGTTTTTT
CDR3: CAINDPNTGELFF

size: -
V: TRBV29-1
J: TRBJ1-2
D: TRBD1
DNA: TGCAGCGTTGAGGGGACAGTCTATGGCTACACCTTC
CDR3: CSVEGTVYGYTF

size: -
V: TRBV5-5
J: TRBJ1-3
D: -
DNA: TGTGCCAGCAGCTTGGCCTACAGCTCTGGAAACACCATATATTTT
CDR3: CASSLAYSSGNTIYF

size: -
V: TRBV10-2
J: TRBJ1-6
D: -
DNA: TGCGCCAGCACCAGGGATTATAATTCACCCCTCCACTTT
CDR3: CASTRDYNSPLHF

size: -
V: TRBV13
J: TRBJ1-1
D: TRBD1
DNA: TGTGCCAGCAGCTTAGGCCTACCCCCACAGGGGCTGAACACTGAAGCTTTCTTT
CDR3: CASSLGLPPQGLNTEAFF

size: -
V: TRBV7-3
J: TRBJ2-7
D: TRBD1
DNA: TGTGCCAGCAGCTTTGTGGGACAGGGGGCCGAGCAGTACTTC
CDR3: CASSFVGQGAEQYF

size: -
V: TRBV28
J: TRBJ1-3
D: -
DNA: TGTGCCAGCAGGAGCAAACAGGGTCCTGGAAACACCATATATTTT
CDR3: CASRSKQGPGNTIYF

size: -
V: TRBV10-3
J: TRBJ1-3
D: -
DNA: TGTGCCATCAGTGAGTCTAAGGGTTCTGGAAACACCATATATTTT
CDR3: CAISESKGSGNTIYF

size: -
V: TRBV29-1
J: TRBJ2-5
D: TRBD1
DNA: TGCAGCGCCGAGATGGGACAGGGGATAGAGACCCAGTACTTC
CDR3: CSAEMGQGIETQYF

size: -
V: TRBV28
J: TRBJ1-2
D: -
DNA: TGTGCCAGCAGTTTAACCGGGCCCAACTATGGCTACACCTTC
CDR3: CASSLTGPNYGYTF

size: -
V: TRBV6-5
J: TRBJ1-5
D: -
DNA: TGTGCCAGCAGTTCAGGGCACGGTCAGCCCCAGCATTTT
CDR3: CASSSGHGQPQHF

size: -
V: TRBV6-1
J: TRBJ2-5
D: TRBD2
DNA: TGTGCCAGCAGTGTCCTAGCGGGAGTTAGAGAGACCCAGTACTTC
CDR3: CASSVLAGVRETQYF

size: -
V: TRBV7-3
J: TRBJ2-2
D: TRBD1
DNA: TGTGCCAGCAGCCCGGACAGGGGCACCGGGGAGCTGTTTTTT
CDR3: CASSPDRGTGELFF

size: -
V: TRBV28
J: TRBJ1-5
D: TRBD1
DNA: TGTGCCAGCAGATCTCCGGGACAGCTTTCTAGCAATCAGCCCCAGCATTTT
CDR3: CASRSPGQLSSNQPQHF

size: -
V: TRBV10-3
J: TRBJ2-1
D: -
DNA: TGTGCCATCGGCTCACGGTCGGGAACGTACAATGAGCAGTTCTTC
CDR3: CAIGSRSGTYNEQFF

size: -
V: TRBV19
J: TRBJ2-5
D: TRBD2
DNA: TGTGCCAGTAAACTAGCGGGAGGGAAGAGCGAGACCCAGTACTTC
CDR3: CASKLAGGKSETQYF

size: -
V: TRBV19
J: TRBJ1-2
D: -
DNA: TGTGCCGGTCGGGTGGGCTATGGCTACACCTTC
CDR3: CAGRVGYGYTF

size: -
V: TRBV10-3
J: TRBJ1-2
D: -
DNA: TGTGCCATCAGTGGGACAGCGTCCTATGGCTACACCTTC
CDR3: CAISGTASYGYTF

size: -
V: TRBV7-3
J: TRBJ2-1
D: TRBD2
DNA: TGTGCCAGCAGCTTAAGAGCGGGAGGGTGGGGTGATGAGCAGTTCTTC
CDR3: CASSLRAGGWGDEQFF

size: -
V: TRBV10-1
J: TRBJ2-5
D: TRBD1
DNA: TGCGCCAGCAGTGCGAGTTCGAGTGGGACAGGGTTAGAGACCCAGTACTTC
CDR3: CASSASSSGTGLETQYF

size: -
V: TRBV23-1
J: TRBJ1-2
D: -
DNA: TGCGCCAGCAGTCAAAAGGGTCCGAGGTATGGCTACACCTTC
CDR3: CASSQKGPRYGYTF

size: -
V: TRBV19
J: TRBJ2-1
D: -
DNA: TGTGCCAGTAGTATACTGTCACGGGGATCCAATGAGCAGTTCTTC
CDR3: CASSILSRGSNEQFF

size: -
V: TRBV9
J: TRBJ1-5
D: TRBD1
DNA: TGTGCCAGTAGGCACAGGGGGCCAAGCAATCAGCCCCAGCATTTT
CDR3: CASRHRGPSNQPQHF

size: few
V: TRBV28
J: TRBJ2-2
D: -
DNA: TGTGCCAGCAGATACGGGGTAACCGGGGAGCTGTTTTTT
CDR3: CASRYGVTGELFF

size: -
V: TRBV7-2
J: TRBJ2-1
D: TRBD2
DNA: TGTGCCAGCAGCTTAGCCATTAGCGGGATTCCGGGGTTCTTC
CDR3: CASSLAISGIPGFF

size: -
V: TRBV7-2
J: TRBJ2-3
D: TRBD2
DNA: TGTGCCAGCAGCCCCCTGGCTAGCGGGAGATTTCGAGATACGCAGTATTTT
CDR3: CASSPLASGRFRDTQYF

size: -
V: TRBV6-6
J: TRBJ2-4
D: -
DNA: TGTGCCAGCACCGAGAAGGGGGTCCAGCACAAAAACATTCAGTACTTC
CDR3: CASTEKGVQHKNIQYF

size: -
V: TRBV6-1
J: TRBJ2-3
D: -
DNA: TGTGCCAGCAAGGGCGGCGGGCGCACAGATACGCAGTATTTT
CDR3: CASKGGGRTDTQYF

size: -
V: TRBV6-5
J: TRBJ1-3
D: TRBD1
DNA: TGTGCCAGCAGTAACCAGGGGGGCATATATTTT
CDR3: CASSNQGGIYF